The 2 T cell receptor beta chains in this list originate from one sample, sequenced in a study of blood T cell repertoires in COVID-19. The table came from immunoSEQ multiplex PCR; TCRdb's copy has only in-frame clones and leaves some out. The sample has fewer than 350,000 clones, roughly 90% seen once. The source material was peripheral blood. These receptors all stem from a man in his forties or fifties with acute or convalescent COVID-19.

The V call is TRBV7-2, the J call TRBJ2-2; D is unclear. The CDR3 spans 12 residues. Trimming pared 5 bases from V and 7 bases from J, leaving 8 bases between. The germline V gene encodes CDR1 SGHTA and CDR2 FQGNSA. Here the CDR3 DNA reads TGTGCCAGCAGCCTAAAAATCGGGGAGCTGTTTTTT. Protein product: CASSLKIGELFF.

The gene calls are TRBV5-8 and TRBJ1-5; D might be TRBD1 (5 bases). The CDR3 totals 14 residues. Trimming pared 1 base from V and 5 bases from J, leaving 10 bases between. CDR1 is SGHTS, CDR2 YDEGEE, per germline. CDR3 sequence reads: CASSLITGYQPQHF. The CDR3, as DNA: TGTGCCAGCAGCTTGATCACAGGATATCAGCCCCAGCATTTT.